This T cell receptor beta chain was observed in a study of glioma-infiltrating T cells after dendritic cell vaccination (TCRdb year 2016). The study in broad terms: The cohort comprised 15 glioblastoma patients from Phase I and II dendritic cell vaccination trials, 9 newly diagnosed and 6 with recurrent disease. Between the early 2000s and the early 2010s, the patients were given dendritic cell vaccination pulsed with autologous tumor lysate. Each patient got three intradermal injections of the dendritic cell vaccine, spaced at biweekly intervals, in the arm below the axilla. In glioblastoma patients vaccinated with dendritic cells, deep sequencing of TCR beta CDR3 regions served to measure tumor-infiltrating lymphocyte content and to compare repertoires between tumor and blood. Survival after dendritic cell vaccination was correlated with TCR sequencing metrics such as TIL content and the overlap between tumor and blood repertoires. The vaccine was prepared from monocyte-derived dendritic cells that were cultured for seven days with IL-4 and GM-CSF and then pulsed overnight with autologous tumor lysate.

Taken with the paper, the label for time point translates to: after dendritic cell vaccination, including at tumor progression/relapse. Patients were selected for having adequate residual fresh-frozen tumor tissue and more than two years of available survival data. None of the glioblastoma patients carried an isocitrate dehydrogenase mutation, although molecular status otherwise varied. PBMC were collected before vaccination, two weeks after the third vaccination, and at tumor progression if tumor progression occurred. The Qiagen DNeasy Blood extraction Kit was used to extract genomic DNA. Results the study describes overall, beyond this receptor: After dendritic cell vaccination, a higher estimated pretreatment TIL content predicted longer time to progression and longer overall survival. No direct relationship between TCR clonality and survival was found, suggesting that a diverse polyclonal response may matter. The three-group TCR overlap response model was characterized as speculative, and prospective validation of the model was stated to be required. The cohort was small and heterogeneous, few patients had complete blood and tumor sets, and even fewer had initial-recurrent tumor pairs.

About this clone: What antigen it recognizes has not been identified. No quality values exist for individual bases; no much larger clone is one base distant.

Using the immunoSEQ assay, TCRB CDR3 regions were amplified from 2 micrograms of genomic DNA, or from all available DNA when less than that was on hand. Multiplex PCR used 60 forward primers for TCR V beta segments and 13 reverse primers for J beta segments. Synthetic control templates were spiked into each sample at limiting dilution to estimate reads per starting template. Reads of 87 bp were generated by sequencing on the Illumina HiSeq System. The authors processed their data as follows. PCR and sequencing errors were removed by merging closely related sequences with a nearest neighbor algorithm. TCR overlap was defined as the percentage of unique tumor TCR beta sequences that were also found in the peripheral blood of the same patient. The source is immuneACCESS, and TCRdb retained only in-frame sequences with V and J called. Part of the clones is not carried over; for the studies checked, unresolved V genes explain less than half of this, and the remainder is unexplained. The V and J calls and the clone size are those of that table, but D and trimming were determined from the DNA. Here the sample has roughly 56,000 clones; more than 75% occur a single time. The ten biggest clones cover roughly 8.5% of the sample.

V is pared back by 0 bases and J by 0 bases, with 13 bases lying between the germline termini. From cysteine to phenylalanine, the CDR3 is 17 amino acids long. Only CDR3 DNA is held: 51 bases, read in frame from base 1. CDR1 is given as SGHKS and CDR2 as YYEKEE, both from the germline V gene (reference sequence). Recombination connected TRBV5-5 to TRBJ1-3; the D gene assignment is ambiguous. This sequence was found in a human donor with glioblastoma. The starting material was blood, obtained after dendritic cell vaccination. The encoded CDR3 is CASSLADFLDSGNTIYF. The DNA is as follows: TGTGCCAGCAGCTTGGCCGATTTTCTAGACTCTGGAAACACCATATATTTT.